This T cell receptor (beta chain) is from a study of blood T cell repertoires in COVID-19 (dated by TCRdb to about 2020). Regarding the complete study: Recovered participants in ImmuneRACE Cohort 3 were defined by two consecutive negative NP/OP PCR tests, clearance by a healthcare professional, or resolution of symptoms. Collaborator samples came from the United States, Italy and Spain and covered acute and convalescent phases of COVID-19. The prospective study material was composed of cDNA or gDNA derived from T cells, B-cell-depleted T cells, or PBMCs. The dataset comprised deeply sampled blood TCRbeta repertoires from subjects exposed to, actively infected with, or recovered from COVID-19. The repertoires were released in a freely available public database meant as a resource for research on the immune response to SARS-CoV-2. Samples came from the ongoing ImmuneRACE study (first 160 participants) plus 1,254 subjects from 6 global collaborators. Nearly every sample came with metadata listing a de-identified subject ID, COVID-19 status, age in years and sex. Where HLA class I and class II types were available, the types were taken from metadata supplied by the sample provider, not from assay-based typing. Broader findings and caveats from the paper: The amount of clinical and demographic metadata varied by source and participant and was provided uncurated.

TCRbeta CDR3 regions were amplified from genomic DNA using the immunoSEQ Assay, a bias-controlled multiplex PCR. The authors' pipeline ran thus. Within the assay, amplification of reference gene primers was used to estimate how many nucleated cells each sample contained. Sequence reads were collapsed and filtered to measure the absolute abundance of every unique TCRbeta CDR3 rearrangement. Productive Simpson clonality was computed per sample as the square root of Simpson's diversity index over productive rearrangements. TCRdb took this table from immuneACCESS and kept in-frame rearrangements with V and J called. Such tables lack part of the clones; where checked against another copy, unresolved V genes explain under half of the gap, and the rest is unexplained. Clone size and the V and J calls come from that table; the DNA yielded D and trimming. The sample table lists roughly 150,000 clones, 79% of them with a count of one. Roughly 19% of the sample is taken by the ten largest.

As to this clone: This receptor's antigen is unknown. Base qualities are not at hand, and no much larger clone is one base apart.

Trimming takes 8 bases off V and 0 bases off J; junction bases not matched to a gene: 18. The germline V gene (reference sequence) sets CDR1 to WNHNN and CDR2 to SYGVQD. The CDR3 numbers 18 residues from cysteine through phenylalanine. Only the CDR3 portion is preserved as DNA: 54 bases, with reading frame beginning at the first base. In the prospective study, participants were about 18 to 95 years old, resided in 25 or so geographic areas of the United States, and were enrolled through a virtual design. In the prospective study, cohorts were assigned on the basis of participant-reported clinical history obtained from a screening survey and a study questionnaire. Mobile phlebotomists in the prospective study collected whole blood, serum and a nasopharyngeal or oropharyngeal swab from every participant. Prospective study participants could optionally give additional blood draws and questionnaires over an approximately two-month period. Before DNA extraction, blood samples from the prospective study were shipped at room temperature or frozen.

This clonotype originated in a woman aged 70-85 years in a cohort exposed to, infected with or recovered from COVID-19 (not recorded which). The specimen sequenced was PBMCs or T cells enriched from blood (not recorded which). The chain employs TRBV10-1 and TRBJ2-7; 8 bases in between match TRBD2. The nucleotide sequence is TGCGCCAGCCCGGGGGGGGGACCAAATTTTTTAAGCTCCTACGAGCAGTACTTC. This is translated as CASPGGGPNFLSSYEQYF.